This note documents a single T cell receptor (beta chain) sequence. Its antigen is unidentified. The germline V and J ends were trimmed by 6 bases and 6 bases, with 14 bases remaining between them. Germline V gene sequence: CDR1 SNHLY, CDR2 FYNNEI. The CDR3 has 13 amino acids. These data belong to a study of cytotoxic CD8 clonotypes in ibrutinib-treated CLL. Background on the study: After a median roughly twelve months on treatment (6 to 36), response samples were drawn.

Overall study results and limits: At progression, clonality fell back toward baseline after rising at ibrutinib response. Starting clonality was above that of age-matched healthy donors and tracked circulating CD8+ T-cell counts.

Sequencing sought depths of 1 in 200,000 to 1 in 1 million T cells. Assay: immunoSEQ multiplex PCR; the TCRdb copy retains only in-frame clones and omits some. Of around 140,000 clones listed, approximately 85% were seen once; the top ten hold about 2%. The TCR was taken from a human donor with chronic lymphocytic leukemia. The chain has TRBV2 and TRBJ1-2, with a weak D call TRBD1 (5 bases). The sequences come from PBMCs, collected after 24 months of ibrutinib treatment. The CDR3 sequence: CASSYAVQDGYTF. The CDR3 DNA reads TGTGCCAGCAGCTACGCAGTACAGGATGGCTACACCTTC.